This T cell receptor beta chain was observed in a study of post-analysis software for immune sequencing data. At the level of the study: Courses of disease covered relapsing-remitting, secondary progressive and progressive-relapsing multiple sclerosis.

The CDR3 extends over 12 amino acids. Trimming stripped 2 bases from V and 13 bases from J, with 12 bases between. Germline assignment: CDR1 MNHEY and CDR2 SMNVEV (reference sequence). Concerning this clonotype itself: Its antigen is still unknown.

General study findings and limits: There was significantly lower normalized Chao1 diversity in multiple sclerosis patients than in controls. Compared with controls, patients had more of about five TRBV segments, including TRBV5-6, TRBV5-1 and TRBV20-1.

Unique-molecular-identifier-tagged TCR beta cDNA libraries were used. T cells numbering roughly 0.85 to 11 million gave rise to a few hundred thousand cDNA molecules. TCRdb redid the calling of the PCR reads with MiXCR, one entry per CDR3 protein. The data show hundreds of thousands of distinct CDR3 sequences, roughly 27% seen once. The rearrangement joins TRBV27 to TRBJ2-4; D tentatively fits TRBD1 or TRBD2 (5 bases each). Sequences were obtained from blood. This TCR derives from a girl under 18 with multiple sclerosis. CDR3 nucleotide sequence: TGTGCCAGCAGTTTACGAGGGACGGTGCAGTACTTC. Translated: CASSLRGTVQYF.